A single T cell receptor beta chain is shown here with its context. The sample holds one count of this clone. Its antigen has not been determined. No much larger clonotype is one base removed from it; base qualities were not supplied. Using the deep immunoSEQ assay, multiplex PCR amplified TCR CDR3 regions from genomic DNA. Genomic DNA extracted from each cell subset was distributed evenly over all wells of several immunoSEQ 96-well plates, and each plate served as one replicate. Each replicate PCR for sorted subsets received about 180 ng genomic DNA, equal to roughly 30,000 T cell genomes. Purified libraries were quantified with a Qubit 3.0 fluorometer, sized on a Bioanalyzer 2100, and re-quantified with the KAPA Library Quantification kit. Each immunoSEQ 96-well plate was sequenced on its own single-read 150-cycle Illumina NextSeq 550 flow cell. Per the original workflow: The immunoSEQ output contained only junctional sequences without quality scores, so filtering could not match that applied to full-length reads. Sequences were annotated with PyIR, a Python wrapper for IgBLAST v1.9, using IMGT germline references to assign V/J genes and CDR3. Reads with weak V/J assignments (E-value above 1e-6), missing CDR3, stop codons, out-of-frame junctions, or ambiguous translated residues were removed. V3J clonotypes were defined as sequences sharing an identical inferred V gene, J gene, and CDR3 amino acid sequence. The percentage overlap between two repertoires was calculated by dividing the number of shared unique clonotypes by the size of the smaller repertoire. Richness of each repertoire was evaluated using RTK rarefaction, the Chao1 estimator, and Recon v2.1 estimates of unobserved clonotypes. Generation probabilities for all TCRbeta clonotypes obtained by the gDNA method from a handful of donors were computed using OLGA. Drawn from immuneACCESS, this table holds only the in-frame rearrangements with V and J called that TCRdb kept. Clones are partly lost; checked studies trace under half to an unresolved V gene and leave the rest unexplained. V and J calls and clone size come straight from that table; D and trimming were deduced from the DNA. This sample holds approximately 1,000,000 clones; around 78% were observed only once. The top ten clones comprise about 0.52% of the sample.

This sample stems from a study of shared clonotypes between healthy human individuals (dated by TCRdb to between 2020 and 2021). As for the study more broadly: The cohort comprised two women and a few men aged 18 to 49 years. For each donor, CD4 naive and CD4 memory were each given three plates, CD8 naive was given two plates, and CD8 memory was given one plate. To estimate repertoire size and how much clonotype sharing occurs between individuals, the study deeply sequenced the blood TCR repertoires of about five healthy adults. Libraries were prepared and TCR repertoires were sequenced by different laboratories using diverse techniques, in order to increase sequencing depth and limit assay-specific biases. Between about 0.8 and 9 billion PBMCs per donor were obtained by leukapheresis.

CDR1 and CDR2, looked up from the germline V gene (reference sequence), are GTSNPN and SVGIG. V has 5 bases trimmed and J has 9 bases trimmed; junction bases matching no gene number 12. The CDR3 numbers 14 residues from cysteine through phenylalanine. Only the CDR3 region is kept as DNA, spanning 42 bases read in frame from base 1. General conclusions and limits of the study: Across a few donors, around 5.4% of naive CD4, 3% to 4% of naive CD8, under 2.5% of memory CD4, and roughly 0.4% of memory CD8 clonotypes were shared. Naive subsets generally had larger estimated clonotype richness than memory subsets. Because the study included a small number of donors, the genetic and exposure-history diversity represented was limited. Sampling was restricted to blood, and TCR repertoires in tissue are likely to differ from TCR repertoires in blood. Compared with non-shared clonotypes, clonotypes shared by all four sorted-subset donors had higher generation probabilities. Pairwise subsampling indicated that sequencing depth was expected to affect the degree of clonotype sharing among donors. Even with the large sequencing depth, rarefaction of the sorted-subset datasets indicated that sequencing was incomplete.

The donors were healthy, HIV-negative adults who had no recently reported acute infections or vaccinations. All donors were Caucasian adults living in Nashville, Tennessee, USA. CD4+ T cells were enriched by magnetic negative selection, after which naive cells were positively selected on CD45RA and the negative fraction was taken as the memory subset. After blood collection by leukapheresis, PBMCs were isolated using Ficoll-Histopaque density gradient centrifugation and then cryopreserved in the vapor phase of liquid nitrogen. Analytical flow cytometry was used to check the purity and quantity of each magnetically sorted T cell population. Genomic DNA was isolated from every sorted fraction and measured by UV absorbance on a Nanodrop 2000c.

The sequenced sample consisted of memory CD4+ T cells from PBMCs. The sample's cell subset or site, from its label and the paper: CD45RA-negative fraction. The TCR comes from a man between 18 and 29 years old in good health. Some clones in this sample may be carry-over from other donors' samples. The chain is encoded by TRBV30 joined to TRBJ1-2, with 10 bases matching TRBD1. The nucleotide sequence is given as TGTGCCTGGGCCCCTTACCGGGACAGGGGTAGCTACACCTTC. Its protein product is CAWAPYRDRGSYTF. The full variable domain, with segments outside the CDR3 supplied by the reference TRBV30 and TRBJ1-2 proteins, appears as SQTIHQWPATLVQPVGSPLSLECTVEGTSNPNLYWYRQAAGRGLQLLFYSVGIGQISSEVPQNLSASRPQDRQFILSSKKLLLSDSGFYLCAWAPYRDRGSYTFGSGTRLTVV.